A single sample is the source of the 25 T cell receptor beta chains below, sequenced in a study of OX40 agonist ivuxolimab in advanced cancers. Clones were read by immunoSEQ multiplex PCR, and TCRdb kept only the in-frame ones, dropping some. The sample lists roughly 77,000 clones, approximately 85% seen once, with 2% to 2.5% in the top ten. The specimen was CD4+ or CD8+ T cells sorted from blood, collected in a trial of the OX40 agonist ivuxolimab. These receptors came from an adult with an advanced solid tumor such as melanoma, head and neck, liver or kidney cancer.

The J gene is TRBJ1-3, the V gene TRBV6-6; D call uncertain. V dropped 0 bases and J dropped 4 bases, with 10 bases sitting between them. Germline-derived CDR1 and CDR2 are MNHNY and SVGAGI (reference sequence). This CDR3 spans 15 amino acids. The chain's CDR3 is CASSYSPKRGNTIYF. The DNA of the CDR3 is TGTGCCAGCAGTTACTCCCCTAAACGGGGAAACACCATATATTTT.

The chain employs TRBV29-1 and TRBJ2-5; D might be TRBD2 (6 bases). From germline, CDR1 is SQVTM and CDR2 ANQGSEA. Trimming removed 4 bases at V and 5 bases at J, with 11 bases between. This CDR3 has 12 amino acids. CDR3 sequence reads: CSVGYSGETQYF. In DNA, the CDR3 is TGCAGCGTTGGCTATAGCGGCGAGACCCAGTACTTC.

The V call is TRBV7-2, the J call TRBJ1-1; D remains ambiguous. CDR3 length: 13 residues. V was shortened by 5 bases and J by 7 bases, with 14 bases between the two germline ends. CDR1 SGHTA and CDR2 FQGNSA come from the germline V gene. CDR3 loop: CASSIVSTSEAFF. In nucleotides, the CDR3 is TGTGCCAGCAGCATAGTCAGCACAAGTGAAGCTTTCTTT.

The rearrangement uses TRBV6-1 and TRBJ1-1; 7 bases are shared with TRBD1. Germline V gene sequence: CDR1 MNHNS, CDR2 SASEGT. The length of the CDR3 is 14 residues. With 3 bases clipped from V and 5 bases from J, the junction kept 6 bases outside the gene matches. CDR3 amino acids: CASSDSTGRTEAFF. The CDR3 DNA sequence: TGTGCCAGCAGTGACTCGACAGGGCGTACTGAAGCTTTCTTT.

The V and J genes are TRBV7-2 and TRBJ1-4; D is perhaps TRBD1 (5 bases). The germline CDR1 and CDR2 sequences are SGHTA and FQGNSA. V gave up 5 bases and J gave up 8 bases, with 15 bases separating them. The CDR3 totals 14 residues. DNA for the CDR3: TGTGCCAGCAGCCGCGGGACTTTAGGAGAAAAACTGTTTTTT. It yields the protein CASSRGTLGEKLFF.

This rearrangement joins TRBV18 to TRBJ1-2; D unclear. The ends were cut back, 3 bases at V and 6 bases at J, with 8 bases in the middle. The germline V gene has CDR1 KGHSH and CDR2 LQKENI. There are 12 residues in the CDR3. The CDR3 protein is CASSPVADGYTF. Here the CDR3 DNA reads TGTGCCAGCTCACCGGTAGCGGATGGCTACACCTTC.

V usage is TRBV6-1 and J usage is TRBJ2-5; D call uncertain. The CDR3 runs 13 residues. Per germline, CDR1 MNHNS and CDR2 SASEGT. Trimming cost V 1 base and J 4 bases, with 7 bases left between them. CDR3 residues: CASSEVWGETQYF. In nucleotides, the CDR3 is TGTGCCAGCAGTGAAGTCTGGGGAGAGACCCAGTACTTC.

The chain joins TRBV30 to TRBJ2-5, with D possibly being TRBD1 (6 bases). Germline V gene lookup returns CDR1 GTSNPN and CDR2 SVGIG (reference sequence). CDR3 length equals 13 residues. Trimming took off 6 bases at V and 4 bases at J, with 15 bases between the two ends. CDR3 region: CACQGPGIETQYF. Here the CDR3 DNA reads TGTGCCTGTCAGGGGCCGGGTATAGAGACCCAGTACTTC. The full variable domain, its missing parts supplied by reference TRBV30 and TRBJ2-5, is SQTIHQWPATLVQPVGSPLSLECTVEGTSNPNLYWYRQAAGRGLQLLFYSVGIGQISSEVPQNLSASRPQDRQFILSSKKLLLSDSGFYLCACQGPGIETQYFGPGTRLLVL.

CDR3 region: CASSLSRTSNTGELFF. Here the CDR3 DNA reads TGTGCCAGCAGCTTATCTCGGACATCAAACACCGGGGAGCTGTTTTTT. V is TRBV7-9 and J is TRBJ2-2, with D possibly TRBD1 on 5 matching bases. CDR3 length equals 16 residues. V gave up 2 bases and J gave up 2 bases, with 12 bases separating them. Germline CDR1 SEHNR, CDR2 FQNEAQ (reference sequence).

CDR3 amino acids: CASVSTWGNQPQHF. The CDR3 DNA reads TGTGCCAGCGTTAGCACGTGGGGCAATCAGCCCCAGCATTTT. The V and J genes are TRBV27 and TRBJ1-5; D is undetermined. The germline gives CDR1 MNHEY, CDR2 SMNVEV (reference sequence). This CDR3 contains 14 residues. V dropped 8 bases and J dropped 2 bases, with 13 bases sitting between them.

This clone was found a few times. The J gene is TRBJ1-5, the V gene TRBV11-2; D gene unclear. Trimming took off 0 bases at V and 5 bases at J, with 11 bases between the two ends. From germline, CDR1 is SGHAT and CDR2 FQNNGV. The CDR3 is 15 amino acids. This CDR3 is CASSLDLGSDQPQHF. The CDR3 region has the DNA TGTGCCAGCAGCTTAGACCTGGGCAGCGATCAGCCCCAGCATTTT.

This clone was counted a single time. The chain combines TRBV11-3 with TRBJ1-1, with D perhaps TRBD1 (6 bases). V lost 4 bases to trimming and J lost 5 bases, with 8 bases between them. The CDR3 has 12 residues. Germline CDR1 reads SGHNT; CDR2 reads YENEEA. CDR3 amino acids: CASSYRDTEAFF. CDR3 nucleotides: TGTGCCAGCAGCTACAGGGATACTGAAGCTTTCTTT.

This chain uses TRBV5-1 with TRBJ2-3; tentative D call: TRBD1 (8 bases). This CDR3 spans 21 amino acids. With 3 bases removed from V and 3 bases from J, the gap between germline ends came to 32 bases. CDR1 is SGHRS and CDR2 is YFSETQ in the germline V gene. The CDR3 region has the DNA TGCGCCAGCAGCTCCTCACACGCGGGGGCAGGGGGCGGAAAGGAAACAGATACGCAGTATTTT. It encodes CASSSSHAGAGGGKETDTQYF.

This clone was seen a single time. This rearrangement joins TRBV2 to TRBJ2-3; TRBD2 matches at 7 bases. The V gene's germline CDR1 is SNHLY and CDR2 FYNNEI. The CDR3 has 15 residues. After removal of 3 bases from V and 1 base from J, the junction contained 4 bases not matched to a gene. CDR3 nucleotides: TGTGCCAGCAGTGAGTGGCTAGCGGGCACAGATACGCAGTATTTT. It translates to CASSEWLAGTDTQYF.

The chain is built from TRBV6-1 and TRBJ2-7; D is possibly TRBD2 (7 bases). The CDR3 covers 16 residues. V was shortened by 1 base and J by 6 bases, with 19 bases between the two germline ends. The germline gives CDR1 MNHNS, CDR2 SASEGT. Written as DNA, the CDR3 is TGTGCCAGCAGTGAAGAAAGTCGGGGGGCTCGTTTCGAGCAGTACTTC. Translating it yields CASSEESRGARFEQYF.

The chain couples TRBV11-2 to TRBJ2-2; no definite D call. Germline-derived CDR1 and CDR2 are SGHAT and FQNNGV. V lost 0 bases to trimming and J lost 7 bases, with 6 bases between them. The CDR3 length is 13 residues. DNA for the CDR3: TGTGCCAGCAGCTTAGAGCCGGGCGGGGAGCTGTTTTTT. Encoded protein: CASSLEPGGELFF. The whole variable domain, remainder taken from reference TRBV11-2 and TRBJ2-2, is EAGVAQSPRYKIIEKRQSVAFWCNPISGHATLYWYQQILGQGPKLLIQFQNNGVVDDSQLPKDRFSAERLKGVDSTLKIQPAKLEDSAVYLCASSLEPGGELFFGEGSRLTVL.

The chain couples TRBV10-3 to TRBJ2-5, with 10 positions matching TRBD1. The germline V gene encodes CDR1 ENHRY and CDR2 SYGVKD. CDR3 length: 15 amino acids. J lost 0 bases, V lost 6 bases, and 4 bases had no gene match. Written as DNA, the CDR3 is TGTGCCATCAGCCGGGACAGGGGCGACCAAGAGACCCAGTACTTC. Translating gives CAISRDRGDQETQYF.

DNA for the CDR3: TGTGCCAGCAGTGTCAGGGGCGGGAGGAACACTGAAGCTTTCTTT. This sequence encodes CASSVRGGRNTEAFF. V and J are TRBV2 and TRBJ1-1; possible D gene TRBD1, 6 bases. Trimming removed 4 bases from V and 1 base from J, with 13 bases in between. This CDR3 has 15 amino acids. Germline V gene sequence: CDR1 SNHLY, CDR2 FYNNEI.

This clone was detected once. The chain uses TRBV7-3 and TRBJ1-6; D is undetermined. V was cut by 5 bases and J by 5 bases, with 10 bases left in between. Germline CDR1 SGHTA, CDR2 FQGTGA. This CDR3 spans 14 amino acids. The CDR3 DNA sequence: TGTGCCAGCAGCGTGGGTGTCCATAATTCACCCCTCCACTTT. This translates into CASSVGVHNSPLHF.

The J gene is TRBJ1-6, the V gene TRBV4-3; TRBD1 might be the D (6 bases). The V and J ends lost 0 bases and 9 bases respectively, with 15 bases between them. The CDR3 is 16 residues long. Germline CDR1 LGHNA, CDR2 YSLEER. This chain's CDR3 is CASSQDGQSRTSPLHF. The CDR3 bases are TGCGCCAGCAGCCAAGATGGACAGTCCCGCACTTCACCCCTCCACTTT.

The chain combines TRBV5-1 with TRBJ2-2; 10 bases fit TRBD1. The CDR3 extends over 17 amino acids. Germline V gives CDR1 SGHRS, CDR2 YFSETQ. The junction had 11 bases not matched to a gene; V was cut back by 4 bases and J by 5 bases. DNA of the CDR3: TGCGCCAGCAGCCCTTCCTGGGACAGGGGAGGAACCGGGGAGCTGTTTTTT. Its translation is CASSPSWDRGGTGELFF.

The chain has TRBV11-2 and TRBJ1-3, with a possible D match to TRBD1 (5 bases). Looked up from germline, CDR1 is SGHAT and CDR2 is FQNNGV. Deletions cut 4 bases from V and 7 bases from J, with 14 bases between. This CDR3 is built from 14 residues. CDR3 bases: TGTGCCAGCAGCTCCAGGGAGTCCAGGAACACCATATATTTT. It is translated as CASSSRESRNTIYF.

This clone occurred once. V is TRBV29-1 and J is TRBJ1-2; 7 positions agree with TRBD1. The CDR3 runs 15 residues. The germline V gene has CDR1 SQVTM and CDR2 ANQGSEA. Trimming at V came to 3 bases and at J to 4 bases, leaving 11 bases not matched to a gene. The CDR3 protein is CSVESPRDSPYGYTF. The CDR3 nucleotides are TGCAGCGTTGAGTCTCCCCGGGACAGCCCCTATGGCTACACCTTC.

The rearrangement uses TRBV10-3 and TRBJ1-5; the D is unclear. The germline gives CDR1 ENHRY, CDR2 SYGVKD. The V end was cut by 4 bases, the J end by 1 base, with 8 bases between. The CDR3 spans 14 residues. The CDR3 DNA follows: TGTGCCATCAGTGCCGAGACGAGCAATCAGCCCCAGCATTTT. As protein: CAISAETSNQPQHF.

V and J are TRBV4-1 and TRBJ1-4, with D tentatively TRBD1 (5 bases). The germline V gene has CDR1 MGHRA and CDR2 YSYEKL. The V end was cut by 4 bases, the J end by 1 base, with 10 bases between. The CDR3 consists of 15 residues. CDR3 region: CASSRAQGTNEKLFF. The CDR3 DNA is TGCGCCAGCAGCCGGGCCCAGGGAACTAATGAAAAACTGTTTTTT.